Presented here are 18 T cell receptor beta chains from one specimen sequenced in a study of Tregs in tolerant kidney transplant recipients. TCRdb's table, derived via immunoSEQ multiplex PCR, lists solely in-frame clones and lacks some. The sample includes fewer than 65,000 clones, approximately 85% seen only once; the top ten take around 2.3%. Sequences were derived from Tregs from blood, sampled before the transplant. Receptors originate from a human donor who received a combined kidney and bone marrow transplant.

This chain joins TRBV6-1 and TRBJ1-4, with TRBD1 as a possible D gene (6 bases). CDR3 length: 14 residues. Trimming removed 9 bases at V and 7 bases at J, with 18 bases between. The germline CDR1 and CDR2 sequences are MNHNS and SASEGT. The CDR3 bases are TGTGCCAGACGTAAGGGGGGAAGGGGTGAAAAACTGTTTTTT. Translation gives CARRKGGRGEKLFF.

This chain uses TRBV7-2 with TRBJ1-1, with D unclear. V was trimmed by 3 bases and J by 0 bases, leaving 5 bases between them. Germline CDR1 SGHTA, CDR2 FQGNSA. The length of the CDR3 is 13 residues. The chain's CDR3 is CASSFRLNTEAFF. Written as DNA, the CDR3 is TGTGCCAGCAGCTTTAGATTGAACACTGAAGCTTTCTTT.

The V and J genes are TRBV28 and TRBJ2-1, with unresolved D. The V gene lost 1 base and the J gene lost 8 bases, with 18 bases spanning the gap. Germline values: CDR1 MDHEN, CDR2 SYDVKM. The CDR3 runs to 16 residues. The CDR3 DNA follows: TGTGCCAGCAGTTTATTGGCCAACTGGGTCCCGGATGAGCAGTTCTTC. Translating it yields CASSLLANWVPDEQFF.

V and J are TRBV2 and TRBJ1-6, with TRBD1 identical over 7 bases. This CDR3 spans 14 amino acids. Unmatched junction bases numbered 7, after V lost 5 bases and J lost 9 bases. CDR1 and CDR2 (germline): SNHLY, FYNNEI. CDR3 DNA: TGTGCCAGCAGTCCAGACAGGGCCGCTTCACCCCTCCACTTT. Protein sequence: CASSPDRAASPLHF.

The V and J genes are TRBV10-1 and TRBJ2-2; 10 nucleotides match TRBD1. Germline lookup yields CDR1 WNHNN and CDR2 SYGVQD (reference sequence). This CDR3 has 15 amino acids. The J segment lost 1 base and the V segment lost 6 bases, leaving 2 bases of the junction unmatched. CDR3 DNA sequence: TGCGCCAGCAGCGGGACAGGGGTGAACACCGGGGAGCTGTTTTTT. It yields the protein CASSGTGVNTGELFF.

The chain uses TRBV11-3 and TRBJ1-1, with 7 bases lining up with TRBD1. The CDR3 is made up of 16 amino acids. After removal of 5 bases from V and 0 bases from J, the junction contained 9 bases not matched to a gene. The germline gives CDR1 SGHNT, CDR2 YENEEA. The CDR3 is CASSPRGQPMNTEAFF. In nucleotides, the CDR3 is TGTGCCAGCAGCCCGCGGGGACAGCCCATGAACACTGAAGCTTTCTTT.

The chain combines TRBV25-1 with TRBJ2-7; D gene ambiguous. This CDR3 contains 11 residues. Germline V CDR1 and CDR2: MGHDK, SYGVNS. The germline V and J ends were trimmed by 4 bases and 6 bases, with 7 bases remaining between them. This CDR3 is CASSGRTEQYF. CDR3 in DNA: TGTGCCAGCAGTGGACGGACCGAGCAGTACTTC.

J is TRBJ2-3 and V is TRBV6-1, with D hard to call. CDR1 and CDR2 from the germline V gene are MNHNS and SASEGT. This CDR3 spans 14 amino acids. The V end lost 5 bases, the J end lost 7 bases, and 16 bases lay between the germline ends. CDR3 sequence reads: CASSTTATGYTQYF. The DNA for the CDR3 is TGTGCCAGCAGTACTACCGCTACGGGTTATACGCAGTATTTT.

The J gene is TRBJ2-1, the V gene TRBV6-5, with 7 bases matching TRBD1. J lost 3 bases, V lost 6 bases, and 8 bases had no gene match. CDR3 size: 15 residues. CDR1 MNHEY and CDR2 SVGAGI come from the germline V gene. For the CDR3, the DNA is TGTGCCAGCAGAGGGGGCAGGGCGCGCTACAATGAGCAGTTCTTC. Translation gives CASRGGRARYNEQFF.

The chain links TRBV18 to TRBJ2-5; D not certain. In germline, CDR1 is KGHSH, CDR2 LQKENI. Trimming left V 0 bases short and J 3 bases short, with 5 bases between. The CDR3 covers 13 residues. This CDR3 is CASSPPGKETQYF. As DNA, the CDR3 is TGTGCCAGCTCACCACCTGGAAAAGAGACCCAGTACTTC.

V and J are TRBV5-1 and TRBJ2-1; TRBD2 is a possible D gene (7 bases). The CDR3 extends over 17 amino acids. Germline lookup yields CDR1 SGHRS and CDR2 YFSETQ. Trimming took off 6 bases at V and 4 bases at J, with 23 bases between the two ends. In DNA form, the CDR3 reads TGCGCCAGCACCCCGTCGGGGGGCGGGGGCCTATACAATGAGCAGTTCTTC. It yields the protein CASTPSGGGGLYNEQFF.

The chain has TRBV28 and TRBJ2-7; 9 bases align to TRBD1. V dropped 6 bases and J dropped 5; count of bases not matched to a gene: 5. CDR3 length: 13 amino acids. Germline V gives CDR1 MDHEN, CDR2 SYDVKM. The CDR3 is CASRQTGGNEQYF. CDR3 coding DNA: TGTGCCAGCAGGCAGACAGGGGGTAACGAGCAGTACTTC. Variable domain in full (rest from reference TRBV28 and TRBJ2-7): DVKVTQSSRYLVKRTGEKVFLECVQDMDHENMFWYRQDPGLGLRLIYFSYDVKMKEKGDIPEGYSVSREKKERFSLILESASTNQTSMYLCASRQTGGNEQYFGPGTRLTVT.

The chain recombines TRBV7-9 with TRBJ1-3, with a weak D call TRBD1 (6 bases). With 3 bases removed from V and 0 bases from J, the gap between germline ends came to 12 bases. The length of the CDR3 is 16 residues. CDR1 is SEHNR, CDR2 FQNEAQ, per germline (reference sequence). This chain's CDR3 is CASSFRGADSGNTIYF. CDR3 in DNA: TGTGCCAGCAGCTTTAGGGGGGCCGACTCTGGAAACACCATATATTTT.

This clone was seen just once. This chain links TRBV29-1 with TRBJ2-5; D is unresolved. The CDR3 is 13 amino acids. Per the germline V gene, CDR1 is SQVTM and CDR2 is ANQGSEA. Trimming cost V 4 bases and J 1 base, with 10 bases left between them. CDR3 in DNA: TGCAGCGTTGGGTTTAGGCTCCAAGAGACCCAGTACTTC. Its protein is CSVGFRLQETQYF. Complete variable domain (other parts from reference TRBV29-1 and TRBJ2-5): SAVISQKPSRDICQRGTSLTIQCQVDSQVTMMFWYRQQPGQSLTLIATANQGSEATYESGFVIDKFPISRPNLTFSTLTVSNMSPEDSSIYLCSVGFRLQETQYFGPGTRLLVL.

The chain has TRBV2 and TRBJ2-1; tentative D call: TRBD2 (6 bases). V was trimmed by 8 bases and J by 4 bases, leaving 27 bases between them. The CDR3 extends over 18 amino acids. Germline assignment: CDR1 SNHLY and CDR2 FYNNEI. CDR3 in amino acids: CASPGGTAGLVGYNEQFF. CDR3 nucleotides: TGTGCCAGCCCCGGTGGAACAGCGGGCCTCGTTGGGTACAATGAGCAGTTCTTC.

The chain combines TRBV5-1 with TRBJ2-4; D is uncertain. CDR1 and CDR2 (germline): SGHRS, YFSETQ. The CDR3 has 11 residues. The V and J ends lost 4 bases and 5 bases respectively, with 4 bases between them. CDR3 nucleotides: TGCGCCAGCAGCACTGAAAACATTCAGTACTTC. It translates to CASSTENIQYF.

This sequence joins TRBV30 and TRBJ2-2; no clear D gene. Germline V gene data show CDR1 as GTSNPN and CDR2 as SVGIG (reference sequence). CDR3 size: 15 residues. V lost 0 bases, J lost 4 bases, and 12 bases lay in between. The CDR3 DNA reads as TGTGCCTGGAGTGTATCCCGGCCTTCCACCGGGGAGCTGTTTTTT. This sequence encodes CAWSVSRPSTGELFF.

V and J are TRBV6-6 and TRBJ1-5; 8 bases align to TRBD1. The ends lost 0 bases at V and 4 bases at J; junction bases unmatched: 5. Germline V gene sequence: CDR1 MNHNY, CDR2 SVGAGI (reference sequence). The CDR3 covers 16 residues. CDR3 DNA sequence: TGTGCCAGCAGTTACTCGATGTGGGACAGGAATCAGCCCCAGCATTTT. Translated, it gives CASSYSMWDRNQPQHF.